This T cell receptor beta chain was retrieved from a study of blood T cell repertoires in COVID-19. In the study overall: There were acute and convalescent COVID-19 samples, and they came from the United States, Italy and Spain. The analysed material was cDNA or gDNA that came from T cells, B-cell-depleted T cells, or PBMCs.

Trimming left V 0 bases short and J 6 bases short, with 13 bases between. The CDR3 contains 15 residues. CDR1 and CDR2 from the germline V gene are MNHEY and SVGAGI. This clone was found once. Original analysis: For nucleated cells, counts were estimated from reference gene primer amplification. Libraries were prepared by immunoSEQ multiplex PCR; TCRdb keeps only in-frame clonotypes and omits some of them. That table is the source of V, J and clone size, and D and trimming were worked out from the DNA. Here the sample spans about 240,000 clones, approximately 87% being singletons. This chain connects TRBV6-5 to TRBJ2-3; D perhaps matches TRBD2 (7 bases). The sequence came from a man in his fifties or sixties with acute or convalescent COVID-19. The sequenced sample was peripheral blood. CDR3 DNA: TGTGCCAGCAGTTACTCGGGGGGGCGGGCCGATACGCAGTATTTT. It specifies CASSYSGGRADTQYF.